The 2 T cell receptor beta chains below all came from one sample that was sequenced in a study of T cells in Graves' hyperthyroidism and ophthalmopathy. Amplified regions were TCR beta CDR3 sequences from RNA transcripts. The primer set for the first-round RT-PCR of the TCR CDR3 was HTBI. In TCRdb, the multiplex PCR reads were re-called with MiXCR into one record per CDR3 protein. The table records about 130,000 distinct CDR3 sequences, around 20% of them present only once. Input material: blood. The receptors here all came from a woman aged 45-65 years with Graves' hyperthyroidism that later progressed to Graves' ophthalmopathy.

This clonotype has at least ten counts. The DNA of the CDR3 is TGTGCCAGCAGCCAAGATAATCGGGCTAGGGCCCAGTACTTC. Its protein is CASSQDNRARAQYF. The chain carries TRBV3-1 and TRBJ2-5, with D uncertain. Germline assignment: CDR1 LGHDT and CDR2 YNNKEL (reference sequence). Trimming shortened V by 0 bases and J by 9 bases, and 14 bases separated the two germline ends. The CDR3 sequence is 14 residues long.

This clonotype was seen just once. The V call is TRBV28, the J call TRBJ1-5; tentatively, D is TRBD1 (6 bases). CDR1 is MDHEN and CDR2 is SYDVKM in the germline V gene. V was trimmed by 3 bases and J by 1 base, leaving 10 bases between them. This CDR3 spans 15 amino acids. The CDR3 loop is CASSLGTPSNQPQHF. As DNA, the CDR3 is TGTGCCAGCAGTTTGGGGACACCCAGCAATCAGCCCCAGCATTTT.